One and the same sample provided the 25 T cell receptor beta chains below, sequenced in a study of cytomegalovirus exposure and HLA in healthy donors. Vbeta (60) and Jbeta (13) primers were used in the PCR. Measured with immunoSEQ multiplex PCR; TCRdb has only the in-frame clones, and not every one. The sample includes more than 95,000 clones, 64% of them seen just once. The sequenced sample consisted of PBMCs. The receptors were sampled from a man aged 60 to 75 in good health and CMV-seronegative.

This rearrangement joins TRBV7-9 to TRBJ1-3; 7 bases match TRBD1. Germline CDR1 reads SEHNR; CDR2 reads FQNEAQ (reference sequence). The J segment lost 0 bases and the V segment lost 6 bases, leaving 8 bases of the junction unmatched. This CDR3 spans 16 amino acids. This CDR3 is CASRPLTGNSGNTIYF. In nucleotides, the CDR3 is TGTGCCAGCAGACCACTGACAGGGAACTCTGGAAACACCATATATTTT.

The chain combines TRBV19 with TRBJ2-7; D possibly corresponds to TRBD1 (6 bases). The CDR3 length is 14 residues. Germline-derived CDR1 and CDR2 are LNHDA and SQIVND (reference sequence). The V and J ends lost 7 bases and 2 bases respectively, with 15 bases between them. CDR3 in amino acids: CASTAGTNTYEQYF. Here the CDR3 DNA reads TGTGCCAGTACGGCCGGGACAAATACCTACGAGCAGTACTTC.

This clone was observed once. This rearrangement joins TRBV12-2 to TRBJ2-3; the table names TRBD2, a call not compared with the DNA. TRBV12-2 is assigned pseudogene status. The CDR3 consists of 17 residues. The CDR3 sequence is CASRAWPIGGGTDTQYF. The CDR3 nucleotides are TGTGCAAGTCGCGCCTGGCCTATAGGGGGGGGCACAGATACGCAGTATTTT.

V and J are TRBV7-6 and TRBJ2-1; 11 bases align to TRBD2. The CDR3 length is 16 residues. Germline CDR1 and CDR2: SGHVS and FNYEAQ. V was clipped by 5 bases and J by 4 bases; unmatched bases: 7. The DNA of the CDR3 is TGTGCCAGCAGCCCCGGGACTAGCGGTTCATACAATGAGCAGTTCTTC. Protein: CASSPGTSGSYNEQFF.

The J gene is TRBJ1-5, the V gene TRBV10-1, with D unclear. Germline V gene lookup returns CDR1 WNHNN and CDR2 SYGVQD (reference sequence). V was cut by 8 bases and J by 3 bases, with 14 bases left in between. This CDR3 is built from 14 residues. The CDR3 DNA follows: TGCGCCAGCTTCTGGGAGGCCCCCAATCAGCCCCAGCATTTT. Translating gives CASFWEAPNQPQHF.

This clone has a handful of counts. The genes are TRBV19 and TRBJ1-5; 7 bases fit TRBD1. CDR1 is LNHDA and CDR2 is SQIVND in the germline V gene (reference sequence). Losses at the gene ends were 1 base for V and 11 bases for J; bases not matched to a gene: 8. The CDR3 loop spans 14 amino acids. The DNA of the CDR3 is TGTGCCAGTAGTATAGTAACGGCTCAGGGGGCCCAGCATTTT. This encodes CASSIVTAQGAQHF.

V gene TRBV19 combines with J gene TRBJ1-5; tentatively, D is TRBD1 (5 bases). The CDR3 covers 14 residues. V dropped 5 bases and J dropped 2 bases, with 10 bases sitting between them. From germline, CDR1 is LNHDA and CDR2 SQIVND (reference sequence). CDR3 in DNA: TGTGCCAGTAGTGAGCAGGGTGGCAATCAGCCCCAGCATTTT. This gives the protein CASSEQGGNQPQHF.

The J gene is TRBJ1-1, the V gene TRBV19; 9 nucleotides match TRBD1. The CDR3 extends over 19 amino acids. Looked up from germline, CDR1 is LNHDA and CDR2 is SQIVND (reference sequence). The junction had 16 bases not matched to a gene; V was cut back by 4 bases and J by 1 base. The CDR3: CASSTPGTGFLRENTEAFF. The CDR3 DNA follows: TGTGCCAGTAGTACTCCCGGGACAGGGTTTTTAAGAGAGAACACTGAAGCTTTCTTT.

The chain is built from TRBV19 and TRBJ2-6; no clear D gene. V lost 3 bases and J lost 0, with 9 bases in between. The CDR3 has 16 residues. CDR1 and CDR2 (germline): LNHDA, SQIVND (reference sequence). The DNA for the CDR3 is TGTGCCAGTAGTATGGGCCTGGGCTCTGGGGCCAACGTCCTGACTTTC. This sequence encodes CASSMGLGSGANVLTF.

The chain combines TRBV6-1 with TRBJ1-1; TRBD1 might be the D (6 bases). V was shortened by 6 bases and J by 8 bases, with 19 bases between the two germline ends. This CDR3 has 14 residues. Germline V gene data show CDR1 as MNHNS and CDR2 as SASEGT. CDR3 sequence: CASSSGQPLVEAFF. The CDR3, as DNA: TGTGCCAGCAGCTCCGGACAGCCATTAGTGGAAGCTTTCTTT.

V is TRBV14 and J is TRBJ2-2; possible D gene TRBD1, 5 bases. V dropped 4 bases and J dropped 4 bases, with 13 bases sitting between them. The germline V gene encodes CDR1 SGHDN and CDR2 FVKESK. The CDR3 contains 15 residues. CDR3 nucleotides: TGTGCCAGCAGCCGACAGTTCCTAGGCACCGGGGAGCTGTTTTTT. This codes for CASSRQFLGTGELFF.

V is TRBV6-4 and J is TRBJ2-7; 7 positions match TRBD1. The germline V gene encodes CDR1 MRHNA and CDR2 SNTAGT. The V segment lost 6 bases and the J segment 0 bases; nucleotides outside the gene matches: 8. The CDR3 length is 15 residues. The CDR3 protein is CASRRDRASSYEQYF. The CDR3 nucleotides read TGTGCCAGCAGGAGAGACAGGGCGAGCTCCTACGAGCAGTACTTC.

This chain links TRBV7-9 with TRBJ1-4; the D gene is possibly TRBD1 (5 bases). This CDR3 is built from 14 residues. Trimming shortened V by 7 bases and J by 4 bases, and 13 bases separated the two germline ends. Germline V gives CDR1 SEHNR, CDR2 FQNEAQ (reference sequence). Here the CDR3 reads CASTLRGSNEKLFF. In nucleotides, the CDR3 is TGTGCCAGCACCCTAAGGGGAAGTAATGAAAAACTGTTTTTT. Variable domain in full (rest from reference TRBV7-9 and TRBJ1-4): DTGVSQNPRHKITKRGQNVTFRCDPISEHNRLYWYRQTLGQGPEFLTYFQNEAQLEKSRLLSDRFSAERPKGSFSTLEIQRTEQGDSAMYLCASTLRGSNEKLFFGSGTQLSVL.

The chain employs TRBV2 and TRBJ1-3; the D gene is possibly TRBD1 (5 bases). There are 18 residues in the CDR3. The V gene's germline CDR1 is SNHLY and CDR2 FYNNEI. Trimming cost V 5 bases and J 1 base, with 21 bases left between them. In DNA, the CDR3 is TGTGCCAGCAGTTTTACAGGAGAAGCCTCCCAATCTGGAAACACCATATATTTT. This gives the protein CASSFTGEASQSGNTIYF. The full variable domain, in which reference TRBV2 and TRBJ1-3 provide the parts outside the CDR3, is EPEVTQTPSHQVTQMGQEVILRCVPISNHLYFYWYRQILGQKVEFLVSFYNNEISEKSEIFDDQFSVERPDGSNFTLKIRSTKLEDSAMYFCASSFTGEASQSGNTIYFGEGSWLTVV.

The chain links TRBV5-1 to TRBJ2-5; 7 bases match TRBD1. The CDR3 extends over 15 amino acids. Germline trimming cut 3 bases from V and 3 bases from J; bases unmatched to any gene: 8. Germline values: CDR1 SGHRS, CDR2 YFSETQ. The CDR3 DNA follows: TGCGCCAGCAGCTCTCTGGGACAGACCGAAGAGACCCAGTACTTC. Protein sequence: CASSSLGQTEETQYF. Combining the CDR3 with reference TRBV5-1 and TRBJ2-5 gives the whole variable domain KAGVTQTPRYLIKTRGQQVTLSCSPISGHRSVSWYQQTPGQGLQFLFEYFSETQRNKGNFPGRFSGRQFSNSRSEMNVSTLELGDSALYLCASSSLGQTEETQYFGPGTRLLVL.

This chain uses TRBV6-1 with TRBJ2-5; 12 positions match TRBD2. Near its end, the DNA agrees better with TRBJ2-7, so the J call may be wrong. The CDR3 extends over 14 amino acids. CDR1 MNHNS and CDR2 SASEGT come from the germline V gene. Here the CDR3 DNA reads TGTGCCAGCCAGACTAGCGGGAGTTCCTACGAGCAGTACTTC. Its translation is CASQTSGSSYEQYF.

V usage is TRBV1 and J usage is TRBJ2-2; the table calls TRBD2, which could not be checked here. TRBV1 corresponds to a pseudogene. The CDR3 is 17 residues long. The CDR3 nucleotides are TGCACCAGCAGCCAAGGAAGGGGGAGGGCCATCACCGGGGAGCTGTTTTTT. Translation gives CTSSQGRGRAITGELFF.

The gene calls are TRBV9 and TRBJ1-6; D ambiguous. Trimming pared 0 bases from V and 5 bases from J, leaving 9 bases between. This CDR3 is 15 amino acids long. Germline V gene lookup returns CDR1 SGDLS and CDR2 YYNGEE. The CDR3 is CASSVGRVNNSPLHF. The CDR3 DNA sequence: TGTGCCAGCAGCGTAGGGAGGGTAAATAATTCACCCCTCCACTTT.

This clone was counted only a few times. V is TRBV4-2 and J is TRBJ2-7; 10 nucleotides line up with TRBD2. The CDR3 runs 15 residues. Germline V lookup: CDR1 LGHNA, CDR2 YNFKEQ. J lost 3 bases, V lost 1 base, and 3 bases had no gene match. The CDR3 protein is CASSQGTSGDYEQYF. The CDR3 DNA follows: TGTGCCAGCAGCCAAGGGACTAGCGGAGACTACGAGCAGTACTTC.

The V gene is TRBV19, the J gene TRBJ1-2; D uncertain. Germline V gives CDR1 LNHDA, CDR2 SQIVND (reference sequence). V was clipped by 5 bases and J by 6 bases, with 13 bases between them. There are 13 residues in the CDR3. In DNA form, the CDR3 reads TGTGCCAGTAGTGTTGGGCTAATAGATGGCTACACCTTC. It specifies CASSVGLIDGYTF.

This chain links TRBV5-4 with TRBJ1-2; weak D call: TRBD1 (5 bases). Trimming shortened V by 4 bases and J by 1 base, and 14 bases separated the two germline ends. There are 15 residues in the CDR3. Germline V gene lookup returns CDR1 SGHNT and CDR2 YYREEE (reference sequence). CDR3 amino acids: CASSAPVGGNYGYTF. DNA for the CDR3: TGTGCCAGCAGCGCGCCAGTGGGGGGTAACTATGGCTACACCTTC.

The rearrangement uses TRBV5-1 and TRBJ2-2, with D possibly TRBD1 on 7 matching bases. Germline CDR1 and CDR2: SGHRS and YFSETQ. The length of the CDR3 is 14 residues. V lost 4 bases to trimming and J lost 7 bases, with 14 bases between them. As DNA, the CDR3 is TGCGCCAGCAGCATTGGGACAGCGGGCGGGGAGCTGTTTTTT. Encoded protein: CASSIGTAGGELFF. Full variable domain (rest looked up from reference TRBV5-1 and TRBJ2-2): KAGVTQTPRYLIKTRGQQVTLSCSPISGHRSVSWYQQTPGQGLQFLFEYFSETQRNKGNFPGRFSGRQFSNSRSEMNVSTLELGDSALYLCASSIGTAGGELFFGEGSRLTVL.

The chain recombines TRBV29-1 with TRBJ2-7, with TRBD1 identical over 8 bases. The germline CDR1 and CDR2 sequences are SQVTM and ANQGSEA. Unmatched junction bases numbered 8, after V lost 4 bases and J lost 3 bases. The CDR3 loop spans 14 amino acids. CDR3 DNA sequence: TGCAGCGTTGTAGTGACAGGGGCCCTCTACGAGCAGTACTTC. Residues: CSVVVTGALYEQYF.

CDR3 sequence reads: CASSGIRGHTEAFF. CDR3 sequence (DNA): TGTGCCAGCAGCGGTATCAGGGGACACACTGAAGCTTTCTTT. The chain uses TRBV13 and TRBJ1-1, with a possible D match to TRBD1 (6 bases). Trimming took off 5 bases at V and 3 bases at J, with 13 bases between the two ends. In germline, CDR1 is PRHDT, CDR2 FYEKMQ (reference sequence). This CDR3 spans 14 amino acids. Complete variable domain (other parts from reference TRBV13 and TRBJ1-1): AAGVIQSPRHLIKEKRETATLKCYPIPRHDTVYWYQQGPGQDPQFLISFYEKMQSDKGSIPDRFSAQQFSDYHSELNMSSLELGDSALYFCASSGIRGHTEAFFGQGTRLTVV.

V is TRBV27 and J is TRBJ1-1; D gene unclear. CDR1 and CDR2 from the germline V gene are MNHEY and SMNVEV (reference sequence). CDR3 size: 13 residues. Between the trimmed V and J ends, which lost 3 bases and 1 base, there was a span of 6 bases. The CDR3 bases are TGTGCCAGCAGTTTTTCAGGGAACACTGAAGCTTTCTTT. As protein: CASSFSGNTEAFF.